Listed here is a single T cell receptor (beta chain). Its target is unknown. These data originate in a study of T cells in Graves' hyperthyroidism and ophthalmopathy. Study-wide results and limits: By a 13 V-J model, ophthalmopathy was set apart from stable hyperthyroidism.

Graves' hyperthyroidism qualified as stable when ophthalmopathy did not progress within 18 months. The diagnostic basis comprised clinical symptoms, serum thyroxine and TRAb, thyroid ultrasound and orbital computed tomography. PBMCs came from roughly 10 ml fresh peripheral blood. Amplified TCR beta CDR3 regions derived from RNA transcripts. First-round RT-PCR with HTBI primers amplified the TCR CDR3 region. In TCRdb, the multiplex PCR reads were re-called with MiXCR into one record per CDR3 protein. The sample records 550,000 to 600,000 distinct CDR3 sequences, 16% being singletons. The CDR3 runs to 9 residues. V gave up 8 bases and J gave up 11 bases, with 7 bases separating them. Germline V CDR1 and CDR2: MDHEN, SYDVKM.

The specimen was blood. The clonotype was recovered from a woman between 18 and 29 years old with Graves' hyperthyroidism. The J gene is TRBJ1-5, the V gene TRBV28, with D tentatively TRBD1 (5 bases). The CDR3, as DNA: TGTGCCAGCGGACATACCCAGCATTTT. Residues: CASGHTQHF. The variable domain in full, completed from reference TRBV28 and TRBJ1-5, reads DVKVTQSSRYLVKRTGEKVFLECVQDMDHENMFWYRQDPGLGLRLIYFSYDVKMKEKGDIPEGYSVSREKKERFSLILESASTNQTSMYLCASGHTQHFGDGTRLSIL.